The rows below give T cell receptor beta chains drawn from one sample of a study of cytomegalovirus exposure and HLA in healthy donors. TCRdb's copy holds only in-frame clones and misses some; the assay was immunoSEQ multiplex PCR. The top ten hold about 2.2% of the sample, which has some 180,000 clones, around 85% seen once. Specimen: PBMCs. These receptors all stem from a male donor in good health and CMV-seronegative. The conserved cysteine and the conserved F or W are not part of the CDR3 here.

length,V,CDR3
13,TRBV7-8,ASRLGQGGGYEQY
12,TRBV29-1,SVMTGLGNTEAF
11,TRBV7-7,ASSRGGANEQF
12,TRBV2,ATSGHNQDYGYT
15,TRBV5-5,ASSAYTESSNTGELF
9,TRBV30,AWSVLVGYT
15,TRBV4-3,ASSQDGGGGNTGELF
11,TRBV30,ASDSFGFEKLF
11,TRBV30,AWSTEDNSPLH
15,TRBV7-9,ASSLGPPGRGSYEQY
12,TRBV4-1,ASSYTVNTDTQY
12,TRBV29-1,SVSRQGVNNEQF
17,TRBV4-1,ASSQDKRDIRTRGTEAF
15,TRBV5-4,ASSFGPKGSNTGELF
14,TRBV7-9,ASSLPTGTGSYEQY
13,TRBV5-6,ASSSRQGVWETQY
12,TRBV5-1,ASSKTGGLDTQY
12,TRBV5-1,ASSLRGSNSPLH
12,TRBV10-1,ASSEFILGDEQY
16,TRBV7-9,ASSFGQLLRGGTDTQY
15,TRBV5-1,ASSFIPGQGVRETQY
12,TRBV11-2,ASSALVSTGELF
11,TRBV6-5,ASSFRVNTEAF
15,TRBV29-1,SVEEPYDRGNYNEQF
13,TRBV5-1,ASSLVSELIYGYT
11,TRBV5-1,ASRDSQNSPLH
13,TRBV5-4,ASSSGTGTTGELF
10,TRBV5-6,ASSVDSYGYT
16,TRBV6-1,ASSERAKGVLANYGYT
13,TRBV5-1,ASSLADSNTGELF
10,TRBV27,ASSYWSDEQF
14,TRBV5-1,ASSPQGQGLSDEQF
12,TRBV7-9,SSSQPTGATEAF
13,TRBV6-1,ASRARELGVSPLH
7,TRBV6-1,ATKGDYT
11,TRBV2,ATDGRGMDTQY
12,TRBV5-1,ASSLELLNTEAF
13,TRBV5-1,ASRLLAGTYNVQF
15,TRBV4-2,ASSQGGTGRGSTEAF
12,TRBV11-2,ASSLEQLQETQY
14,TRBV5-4,ASSSGLAGGSDTQY
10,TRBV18,ASSPPLSEAF
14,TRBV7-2,ASSLELDARGDGYT
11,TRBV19,ASSQGTGSPQH
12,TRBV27,ASSILAGNYEQY
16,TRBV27,ASSSITEPTGWKETQY
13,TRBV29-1,SVEARTGGTDEQF
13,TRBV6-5,ASSYWGQANTEAF
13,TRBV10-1,ASSEGGTVGEKLF
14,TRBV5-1,ASSLDGTGGYNEQF
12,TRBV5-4,ASSPGGVSSPLH
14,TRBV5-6,ASSLDAGFSGNTIY
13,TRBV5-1,ASSVRGDPYNEQF
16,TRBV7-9,ASSLLRGHSLPNYEQY
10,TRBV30,AWGRANTEAF
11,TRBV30,ACRDATNEKLF
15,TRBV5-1,ASSWVGSRFYNSPLH
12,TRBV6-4,ASSNPGGGQPQH
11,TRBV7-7,ASSLDRDTEAF